This T cell receptor (beta chain) was identified during a study of cytomegalovirus exposure and HLA in healthy donors listed by TCRdb under 2017. Looking at the study overall: According to an earlier analysis of 587 of the donors, 150 million to 200 million T cells yielded roughly 100 million unique TCR beta sequences and 250 to 350 Gb of sequence data. Approximately 330 gigabases of sequencing data and approximately 92 million unique TCR sequences made up an early release that covered around 640 HLA-typed donors. Among the roughly 400 genotyped donors, approximately 81% belonged to the genetic ancestry cluster associated with self-reported Caucasian donors. The study aimed to test whether signatures of past pathogen exposure could be identified by cataloging public T cell receptors. Using immunosequencing, the study profiled T cell repertoires from about 650 subjects and related those repertoires to cytomegalovirus serostatus. Besides the first cohort of 500 to 700 subjects, a separate validation cohort made up of 120 different subjects was used. To predict cytomegalovirus infection status, the study combined high-throughput TCR immunosequencing, statistical association of individual TCRs with disease status, and machine learning. To study patterns of TCR occurrence, a later analysis re-analyzed previously published TCR beta repertoires from just over 650 donors and added high-resolution HLA genotyping. Rather than using new phenotypic data, the later analysis identified candidate immune exposures from TCR beta sequences and from how often those sequences occurred across donors. An earlier analysis of nearly 600 of the donors applied high-throughput TCR beta sequencing to assess whether each TCR beta V gene segment acted as functional or pseudogenic. Alongside the repertoire data, information on donor age, sex, ethnicity and CMV serostatus was compiled. Genome-wide SNP genotypes for about 65% of the 666 donors were used in a later genetic analysis, which treated that subset as a discovery cohort. Every discovery cohort repertoire had been produced on one sequencing platform. HLA typing covered class I and class II loci at four-digit resolution. Typing coverage varied by locus: 629-630 donors for A, B, C, DRB1 and DQB1; roughly 520 for DQA1; around 570 for DPA1; more than 450 for DPB1. Because of strong linkage in the cohort, roughly 5 DR-DQ haplotypes were treated as single units for association and clustering. Across 300 to 500 genotyped donors of the cohort, an average of approximately 240,000 unique TCR beta nucleotide sequences per donor were sequenced, and roughly 20% of those sequences were non-productive.

Concerning this clone: What this receptor recognizes is not known. No much larger clone exists at a distance of one base, and base qualities are not known.

From the cysteine through the phenylalanine, the CDR3 covers 14 amino acids. The kept DNA is CDR3 alone, 42 bases in frame from the first base. The V end loses 2 bases and the J end loses 4 bases, and a stretch of 9 bases separates them. Based on the germline V gene, the CDR1 and CDR2 sequences are SGDLS and YYNGEE. What the research found in general, with its limitations: According to the authors, the approach could potentially be generalized to other disease states and immunological phenotypes. Linkage disequilibrium might explain the correlated functional status among segregating V segments, but an unknown experimental factor could not be ruled out. In vitro tests confirmed that a few of the cytomegalovirus-associated TCR beta chains recognize cytomegalovirus antigens. An earlier analysis of around 600 of the donors showed that most TCR beta V segments appeared in productive rearrangements either about 90% or about 30% of the time, which broadly matched IMGT annotations. For the cohort, immune exposure information was limited to CMV serostatus. A further reported finding was that TCR beta sequences accurately predicted the HLA-A and HLA-B alleles for most subjects in the first cohort. The presence/absence analyses assumed that sequencing depth was roughly uniform across donors, and that assumption may not be true. This cohort had only TCR beta chains sequenced, and the lack of alpha or paired-chain data limited which features could be detected. HLA typing was unavailable for some donors at each locus, so association tests used only the typed subset. Across donors, most TCR sequences were observed very rarely, whereas some public TCRs were present in many individuals. In a later genetic analysis, a missense DCLRE1C variant was associated with V-gene and J-gene trimming of TCR beta chains, and the association was replicated in an independent cohort. A later analysis found that most CMV-associated TCR beta chains appeared HLA-restricted, with HLA associations seemingly driven largely by CMV exposure. The 87-base-pair reads could not distinguish some IMGT-functional V segments, including TRBV6-2 and TRBV6-3, so those segments were excluded. A total of around 150 TCR beta chains were listed by the study as associated with cytomegalovirus. A later analysis reported that several top co-occurrence clusters appeared linked to parvovirus B19, influenza, CMV and Epstein-Barr virus. Strong co-occurrence of HLA alleles, especially DR and DQ, made assigning TCR associations to individual alleles difficult. In a later analysis, TCR association rates were found to vary across HLA loci, with the most associated TCRs seen for DRB1 alleles and the fewest for HLA-C alleles. A later analysis associated 17,000 or so TCR beta sequences with specific HLA alleles at a false discovery rate of 0.05. According to a later genetic analysis, donors in an Asian-associated ancestry cluster had fewer N-insertions in productive TCRs than the approximately 630-donor mean. A cluster of highly shared sequence variants was judged likely to be a technical artifact of the sequencing pipeline. The classifier was reported to diagnose cytomegalovirus status with high specificity and sensitivity in both the original and validation cohorts. Fewer than 20 rarely observed V segments, including chromosome 9 orphons, were excluded from the earlier analysis of approximately 500 of the donors because counts were too low. In a later analysis, HLA-associated TCR beta chains showed more clonal expansion and lower generation probabilities than non-associated chains that were equally common.

The library was prepared using the immunoSEQ multiplex PCR assay. A mixture of 60 forward primers for TCR Vbeta segments and 13 reverse primers for TCR Jbeta segments was used in the multiplex PCR. The CDR3 region of rearranged TCR beta genes was amplified from genomic DNA with a multiplex PCR assay. Amplified TCR beta libraries were sequenced as 87-base-pair reads on the Illumina HiSeq System. The paper's data handling went like this. Across the roughly 640 repertoires, a later analysis counted around 80 million unique TCR beta chains, around 10 million of which were shared by at least two donors. Raw reads were error-corrected and collapsed into unique sequences with a nearest-neighbor algorithm that merged closely related sequences to remove PCR and sequencing errors. Alignment of CDR3 sequences to IMGT reference sequences was used to assign V, D and J gene segments. Each retained sequence needed at least a six-nucleotide match to both a V gene segment and a J gene segment. Rearrangements were classified as productive when the CDR3 lacked stop codons and remained in frame with V and J, and all other rearrangements were classified as non-productive. Following IMGT convention, CDR3 was defined as the stretch from the second conserved V-encoded cysteine up to the conserved J-encoded phenylalanine. In an earlier analysis of some 550 of the donors, sequences lacking an unambiguous match to a single V gene segment were excluded. An earlier analysis of 587 of the donors called V segments functional above 56.7% productive rearrangements and segregating when the between-donor standard deviation exceeded 5%. To diagnose cytomegalovirus status from the catalog of TCR beta chain sequences, a statistical classification framework was built. In a later analysis, TCR nucleotide sequences were compared against IMGT/GENE-DB human TR gene sequences so that V and J genes could be assigned. The TCRdist pipeline was used in a later analysis to assign CDR3 sequences and most-parsimonious VDJ recombination scenarios. In a later analysis, every TCR beta chain was defined by the combination of its CDR3 amino acid sequence and its V-gene family, and reads without a unique V-gene family were dropped. As a way to deal with suspected cross-contamination and a sequencing artifact, a later analysis dropped 500 to 700 nucleotide sequences that were highly shared and had low generation probability. A later analysis calculated a clonal expansion index for each public chain from normalized within-repertoire ranks of inferred template counts. In a later analysis, generation probabilities were computed with a VDJ recombination model fitted to out-of-frame rearrangements, and the resulting probabilities were checked against IGoR. Hypergeometric tests were used in a later analysis to score TCR-TCR, TCR-HLA and TCR-CMV co-occurrence, with a repertoire-size bias correction applied to the TCR pairs. A later analysis estimated false discovery rates by permuting HLA or CMV assignments 20 times. In a later analysis, co-occurring TCRs were grouped using DBSCAN, and TCRdist sequence similarity was added for clustering within HLA-allele-positive subsets. Repertoires with fewer than 30,000 or more than 120,000 public chains, plus five repertoires with anomalous nucleotide sharing, were excluded from co-occurrence clustering. TCRdb's version of the immuneACCESS table is confined to in-frame rearrangements and falls short of the full clone set. An unresolved V gene accounts for under half of the shortfall where checked; the remainder is of unknown origin. That table is the source of V, J and clone size, and D and trimming were worked out from the DNA. This sample holds around 150,000 clones; 84% were observed only once. Under 8% of the sample is in the top ten clones.

The cohort consisted of 666 healthy bone marrow donors. All cohort members were sampled while nominally healthy, although unrecorded immune exposures were likely present. The donor tested CMV seropositive and was one of the 289 seropositive cohort members. Every donor gave a peripheral blood sample, and the peripheral blood mononuclear cells from that sample were used for TCR beta sequencing. The Qiagen DNeasy Blood Extraction Kit was used to extract genomic DNA from the blood cell samples. The source material was PBMCs. The chain is made from TRBV9 and TRBJ2-2, and perhaps TRBD1 as D gene, on 6 matching bases. The receptor was isolated from a man aged 50 to 59 in good health and CMV-seropositive. This receptor carries the CDR3 CASSVDSLTGELFF. At the DNA level, the sequence is TGTGCCAGCAGCGTGGACAGCCTCACCGGGGAGCTGTTTTTT.